Below, 30 T cell receptor beta chains from the same sample are listed, as sequenced in a study of STAT3 mutations in large granular lymphocyte leukemia. Study-wide results and limits: Every T-LGLL patient had at least one immunodominant TCRbeta clonotype.

Their cognate antigens are unknown. The assay was immunoSEQ multiplex PCR, and TCRdb's table has in-frame clones only and misses some. The sample contains some 31,000 clones, more than 75% of which appear only once. The sequenced sample was peripheral blood mononuclear cells. Receptors originate from a man aged 60 to 75 with T-cell large granular lymphocyte leukemia. Some clones in this sample may be carry-over from other donors' samples.

The J gene is TRBJ2-7, the V gene TRBV7-8, with 8 bases lining up with TRBD2. Germline values: CDR1 SGHVS, CDR2 FQNEAQ. The V segment lost 4 bases and the J segment 0 bases; nucleotides outside the gene matches: 5. The length of the CDR3 is 15 residues. DNA of the CDR3: TGTGCCAGCAGCTCAATCAGCGGGAGCTCCTACGAGCAGTACTTC. As protein: CASSSISGSSYEQYF.

The V and J genes are TRBV7-2 and TRBJ1-1; TRBD1 might be the D (5 bases). V lost 1 base, J lost 2 bases, and 11 bases lay in between. The CDR3 spans 15 residues. Per germline, CDR1 SGHTA and CDR2 FQGNSA. The DNA of the CDR3 is TGTGCCAGCAGCTTAGGGGCAGGGCCAAACACTGAAGCTTTCTTT. This translates into CASSLGAGPNTEAFF. The whole variable domain, filled in from reference TRBV7-2 and TRBJ1-1, reads GAGVSQSPSNKVTEKGKDVELRCDPISGHTALYWYRQSLGQGLEFLIYFQGNSAPDKSGLPSDRFSAERTGGSVSTLTIQRTQQEDSAVYLCASSLGAGPNTEAFFGQGTRLTVV.

This chain joins TRBV29-1 and TRBJ2-5; the D is unclear. Per germline, CDR1 SQVTM and CDR2 ANQGSEA. The CDR3 consists of 13 residues. Trimming left V 4 bases short and J 2 bases short, with 11 bases between. CDR3 sequence reads: CSVVRHIQETQYF. CDR3 nucleotides: TGCAGCGTTGTCAGGCATATACAAGAGACCCAGTACTTC.

This chain connects TRBV9 to TRBJ2-1; TRBD2 matches 7 bases. The CDR3 spans 16 residues. Losses at the gene ends were 4 bases for V and 7 bases for J; bases not matched to a gene: 14. From germline, CDR1 is SGDLS and CDR2 YYNGEE. CDR3 loop: CASSPDPRGYNNEQFF. For the CDR3, the DNA is TGTGCCAGCAGCCCTGACCCGCGGGGGTATAATAATGAGCAGTTCTTC.

V and J are TRBV5-1 and TRBJ2-7; no clear D gene. V was trimmed by 0 bases and J by 1 base, leaving 14 bases between them. Per the germline V gene, CDR1 is SGHRS and CDR2 is YFSETQ. The CDR3 is made up of 16 amino acids. The CDR3 loop reads CASSLGLRLESYEQYF. In DNA form, the CDR3 reads TGCGCCAGCAGCTTGGGCCTCCGGCTCGAGTCCTACGAGCAGTACTTC.

The chain joins TRBV28 to TRBJ2-7, with TRBD1 identical over 7 bases. CDR1 and CDR2 (germline): MDHEN, SYDVKM. J gave up 2 bases and V 5 bases, and 6 bases lay outside the gene matches. CDR3 length: 14 amino acids. The CDR3 sequence: CASSESGTAYEQYF. The CDR3 nucleotides are TGTGCCAGCAGTGAATCCGGGACAGCCTACGAGCAGTACTTC.

This clone has a handful of counts. The chain is built from TRBV7-9 and TRBJ1-1, with TRBD1 as a possible D gene (6 bases). Germline V gene lookup returns CDR1 SEHNR and CDR2 FQNEAQ (reference sequence). CDR3 size: 13 residues. V was pared by 4 bases and J by 5 bases, with 11 bases between. The CDR3 DNA is TGTGCCAGCAGCTCACAGGGACCAACTGAAGCTTTCTTT. Encoded protein: CASSSQGPTEAFF.

V and J are TRBV7-9 and TRBJ1-6; D is unclear. The CDR3 consists of 12 residues. V was cut by 5 bases and J by 14 bases, with 13 bases left in between. Germline lookup yields CDR1 SEHNR and CDR2 FQNEAQ (reference sequence). The CDR3 reads CASSPFGVALHF. CDR3 DNA sequence: TGTGCCAGCAGCCCGTTCGGGGTGGCCCTCCACTTT.

V is TRBV4-3 and J is TRBJ2-3; D may match TRBD1 or TRBD2 (5 bases each). The length of the CDR3 is 16 residues. Germline V gives CDR1 LGHNA, CDR2 YSLEER. With 4 bases removed from V and 0 bases from J, the gap between germline ends came to 14 bases. The CDR3 reads CASSLGTSASTDTQYF. The CDR3 DNA follows: TGCGCCAGCAGCCTCGGGACCAGTGCTAGCACAGATACGCAGTATTTT.

CDR3 sequence (DNA): TGTGCCAGCTCACCAATTCAGGACAATGTCCAAGAGACCCAGTACTTC. This gives the protein CASSPIQDNVQETQYF. This sequence joins TRBV18 and TRBJ2-5; D is perhaps TRBD1 (5 bases). Looked up from germline, CDR1 is KGHSH and CDR2 is LQKENI. The CDR3 contains 16 residues. Trimming pared 2 bases from V and 1 base from J, leaving 14 bases between.

The chain couples TRBV30 to TRBJ2-7, with unresolved D. The CDR3 spans 11 residues. In germline, CDR1 is GTSNPN, CDR2 SVGIG (reference sequence). Trimming took 2 bases from V and 2 from J, leaving 4 bases between them. In nucleotides, the CDR3 is TGTGCCTGGAGTACTCCCTACGAGCAGTACTTC. Residues: CAWSTPYEQYF. The full variable domain, rest sourced from reference TRBV30 and TRBJ2-7, is SQTIHQWPATLVQPVGSPLSLECTVEGTSNPNLYWYRQAAGRGLQLLFYSVGIGQISSEVPQNLSASRPQDRQFILSSKKLLLSDSGFYLCAWSTPYEQYFGPGTRLTVT.

V gene TRBV7-9 combines with J gene TRBJ2-3, with 10 bases matching TRBD2. The V segment lost 5 bases and the J segment 0 bases; nucleotides outside the gene matches: 2. CDR3 size: 15 residues. Germline V gene data show CDR1 as SEHNR and CDR2 as FQNEAQ (reference sequence). CDR3 residues: CASSRTSGSTDTQYF. In DNA form, the CDR3 reads TGTGCCAGCAGCCGGACTAGCGGTAGCACAGATACGCAGTATTTT.

The chain is built from TRBV11-2 and TRBJ2-2; D may be TRBD2 (6 bases). Between the trimmed V and J ends, which lost 1 base and 5 bases, there was a span of 8 bases. The CDR3 extends over 14 amino acids. From germline, CDR1 is SGHAT and CDR2 FQNNGV. The DNA of the CDR3 is TGTGCCAGCAGCTTAGGGGAGGAAACCGGGGAGCTGTTTTTT. As protein: CASSLGEETGELFF.

This clone was observed a single time. This chain joins TRBV6-5 and TRBJ1-5; D remains unclear. V dropped 2 bases and J dropped 5 bases, with 7 bases sitting between them. The CDR3 has 13 residues. Per germline, CDR1 MNHEY and CDR2 SVGAGI. The DNA of the CDR3 is TGTGCCAGCAGTTACCAGCCTTATCAGCCCCAGCATTTT. It codes for CASSYQPYQPQHF.

V is TRBV29-1 and J is TRBJ2-3; D gene unclear. The germline V gene encodes CDR1 SQVTM and CDR2 ANQGSEA. The V and J ends lost 4 bases and 4 bases respectively, with 12 bases between them. CDR3 length: 13 residues. In DNA form, the CDR3 reads TGCAGCGTTGGGCTCAAGGTCGCAGATACGCAGTATTTT. Translation gives CSVGLKVADTQYF.

The CDR3 DNA is TGTGCCAGCAGCCAGGCTTGGACAGGCGGGGAGACCCAGTACTTC. It yields the protein CASSQAWTGGETQYF. The chain combines TRBV5-5 with TRBJ2-5; 7 bases line up with TRBD1. The CDR3 loop spans 15 amino acids. Germline values: CDR1 SGHKS, CDR2 YYEKEE (reference sequence). V dropped 4 bases and J dropped 5; count of bases not matched to a gene: 11.

The chain employs TRBV6-6 and TRBJ2-3; no definite D call. V dropped 2 bases and J dropped 4 bases, with 13 bases sitting between them. This CDR3 comprises 15 residues. The germline V gene encodes CDR1 MNHNY and CDR2 SVGAGI (reference sequence). CDR3 residues: CASSYGQRRADTQYF. Here the CDR3 DNA reads TGTGCCAGCAGTTACGGGCAGAGGCGTGCAGATACGCAGTATTTT.

This chain joins TRBV4-2 and TRBJ2-1; a possible D gene is TRBD2 (6 bases). CDR3 length: 16 residues. V was clipped by 1 base and J by 5 bases, with 15 bases between them. Germline-derived CDR1 and CDR2 are LGHNA and YNFKEQ. The CDR3 nucleotides are TGTGCCAGCAGCCAAGTCGGTAGCGGCAGAGACAATGAGCAGTTCTTC. Translation: CASSQVGSGRDNEQFF.

The J gene is TRBJ1-5, the V gene TRBV4-1, with D unresolved. The CDR3 runs to 13 residues. CDR1 and CDR2 (germline): MGHRA, YSYEKL. Trimming removed 0 bases at V and 5 bases at J, with 5 bases between. CDR3 in amino acids: CASSQERDQPQHF. The CDR3 DNA reads TGCGCCAGCAGCCAAGAGAGGGATCAGCCCCAGCATTTT.

This clone was picked up one time. The CDR3 is CASGLSSGSISEQFF. DNA for the CDR3: TGCGCCAGCGGACTATCTAGCGGGAGTATTAGTGAGCAGTTCTTC. V and J are TRBV5-1 and TRBJ2-1, with TRBD2 matching over 10 bases. V trimming: 7 bases; J trimming: 9 bases; junction bases outside the gene matches: 13. Germline values: CDR1 SGHRS, CDR2 YFSETQ. This CDR3 contains 15 residues.

The rearrangement uses TRBV10-3 and TRBJ2-7; D is possibly TRBD2 (6 bases). Germline values: CDR1 ENHRY, CDR2 SYGVKD. The length of the CDR3 is 13 residues. V lost 6 bases and J lost 2, with 11 bases in between. CDR3 nucleotides: TGTGCCATCAGCGAGCGGGCCCCCTACGAGCAGTACTTC. It specifies CAISERAPYEQYF.

The chain links TRBV5-4 to TRBJ2-7; D remains ambiguous. V shed 4 bases and J shed 2 bases, with 10 bases lying between them. CDR3 size: 13 residues. Germline V CDR1 and CDR2: SGHNT, YYREEE (reference sequence). The CDR3: CASSPTGAYEQYF. The CDR3 DNA follows: TGTGCCAGCAGCCCGACTGGCGCCTACGAGCAGTACTTC.

The chain combines TRBV10-3 with TRBJ1-2, with D perhaps matching TRBD1 (5 bases). The CDR3 contains 15 residues. The germline gives CDR1 ENHRY, CDR2 SYGVKD. Deletions cut 3 bases from V and 7 bases from J, with 18 bases between. CDR3 in amino acids: CAISDPTVGLSGYTF. In DNA form, the CDR3 reads TGTGCCATCAGTGACCCGACAGTGGGTCTTAGTGGCTACACCTTC.

V and J are TRBV4-2 and TRBJ2-2; maybe TRBD2 (6 bases). V lost 0 bases and J lost 0, with 11 bases in between. CDR1 and CDR2 (germline): LGHNA, YNFKEQ. The CDR3 runs 17 residues. DNA of the CDR3: TGTGCCAGCAGCCAAGAGGGGGGAGCGGCGAACACCGGGGAGCTGTTTTTT. Translated, it gives CASSQEGGAANTGELFF.

The chain employs TRBV7-9 and TRBJ1-5; a possible D gene is TRBD1 (5 bases). The CDR3 length is 13 residues. V was cut by 1 base and J by 5 bases, with 6 bases left in between. Germline CDR1 and CDR2: SEHNR and FQNEAQ (reference sequence). The CDR3 coding sequence is TGTGCCAGCAGCTTAGAAGGGGATCAGCCCCAGCATTTT. Translating gives CASSLEGDQPQHF.

The chain combines TRBV10-2 with TRBJ2-7; weak D call: TRBD2 (6 bases). Germline V gene data show CDR1 as WSHSY and CDR2 as SAAADI. This CDR3 has 12 residues. Trimming took 6 bases from V and 3 from J, leaving 9 bases between them. The CDR3 coding sequence is TGCGCCAGCAGAGTAGCGGACTACGAGCAGTACTTC. Amino acid sequence: CASRVADYEQYF.

The J gene is TRBJ1-4, the V gene TRBV2; weak D call: TRBD1 (6 bases). This CDR3 region has 14 residues. Trimming shortened V by 4 bases and J by 3 bases, and 9 bases separated the two germline ends. Germline V gene lookup returns CDR1 SNHLY and CDR2 FYNNEI. For the CDR3, the DNA is TGTGCCAGCAGTGTGGGGGCCCCTAATGAAAAACTGTTTTTT. The encoded protein is CASSVGAPNEKLFF.

The chain joins TRBV11-2 to TRBJ2-2; 7 bases match TRBD1. CDR1 and CDR2 (germline): SGHAT, FQNNGV. CDR3 length equals 14 residues. V shed 4 bases, J shed 7 bases, and the junction held 6 bases outside the gene matches. This chain's CDR3 is CASSSFRDSGELFF. CDR3 nucleotides: TGTGCCAGCAGCTCATTCCGGGACAGCGGGGAGCTGTTTTTT.

The rearrangement links TRBV7-8 to TRBJ2-3; D unclear. Germline CDR1 reads SGHVS; CDR2 reads FQNEAQ. The CDR3 contains 14 residues. V dropped 5 bases and J dropped 1 base, with 10 bases sitting between them. The CDR3 bases are TGTGCCAGCAGCCCAGGCTCACGCACAGATACGCAGTATTTT. Encoded protein: CASSPGSRTDTQYF.

The V gene is TRBV5-1, the J gene TRBJ1-4; the D is unclear. V was shortened by 1 base and J by 3 bases, with 4 bases between the two germline ends. The CDR3 sequence is 13 residues long. Germline V gene sequence: CDR1 SGHRS, CDR2 YFSETQ. The CDR3 DNA follows: TGCGCCAGCAGCTTGTCTCCTAATGAAAAACTGTTTTTT. Protein sequence: CASSLSPNEKLFF.